Each of the 9 T cell receptor beta chains below was sequenced from the same sample in a study of T cells in Graves' hyperthyroidism and ophthalmopathy. TCR beta CDR3 regions were amplified from RNA. An initial round of RT-PCR targeting the TCR CDR3 relied on the HTBI primer set. TCRdb independently ran MiXCR on the multiplex PCR reads; one entry per CDR3 protein. Altogether around 610,000 distinct CDR3 sequences are present, roughly 15% being singletons, with the ten largest covering about 4.5%. The material sequenced was blood. The receptors were sampled from a woman between 35 and 50 years old with Graves' ophthalmopathy.

This clonotype appeared many times. The rearrangement uses TRBV14 and TRBJ2-7; D ambiguous. The V gene's germline CDR1 is SGHDN and CDR2 FVKESK. V was trimmed by 6 bases and J by 4 bases, leaving 10 bases between them. CDR3 length: 12 residues. The CDR3 bases are TGTGCCAGCAGTCCCGCAAATTACGAGCAGTACTTC. Its protein is CASSPANYEQYF.

The rearrangement joins TRBV18 to TRBJ2-5; a weak D match, TRBD1 (6 bases). V lost 0 bases to trimming and J lost 0 bases, with 17 bases between them. The CDR3 sequence is 18 residues long. Germline assignment: CDR1 KGHSH and CDR2 LQKENI. CDR3 amino acids: CASSPPPTGRGYQETQYF. Here the CDR3 DNA reads TGTGCCAGCTCACCACCCCCTACAGGGAGAGGGTACCAAGAGACCCAGTACTTC.

This clonotype was detected many times. The V and J genes are TRBV12-3 or TRBV12-4 and TRBJ2-5; D is unclear. The CDR3 runs 15 residues. The V gene lost 4 bases and the J gene lost 0 bases, with 12 bases spanning the gap. DNA of the CDR3: TGTGCCAGCAGTTCTCCCCAGGCTAACCAAGAGACCCAGTACTTC. Amino acid sequence: CASSSPQANQETQYF.

In this sample, this clonotype turned up many times. This chain connects TRBV7-2 to TRBJ1-1, with 8 positions matching TRBD1. With V trimmed by 3 bases and J by 0 bases, 6 bases remained unmatched. The CDR3 is 16 amino acids. Germline CDR1 and CDR2: SGHTA and FQGNSA. The chain's CDR3 is CASSFSGGYLNTEAFF. CDR3 in DNA: TGTGCCAGCAGCTTTTCAGGGGGCTATCTGAACACTGAAGCTTTCTTT. Full variable domain (remainder filled in from reference TRBV7-2 and TRBJ1-1): GAGVSQSPSNKVTEKGKDVELRCDPISGHTALYWYRQSLGQGLEFLIYFQGNSAPDKSGLPSDRFSAERTGGSVSTLTIQRTQQEDSAVYLCASSFSGGYLNTEAFFGQGTRLTVV.

This clonotype appeared many times. This chain joins TRBV30 and TRBJ1-1; tentatively, D is TRBD1 (6 bases). Trimming took off 2 bases at V and 6 bases at J, with 13 bases between the two ends. The germline CDR1 and CDR2 sequences are GTSNPN and SVGIG (reference sequence). This CDR3 region has 13 residues. The CDR3 nucleotides are TGTGCCTGGAGTCAGGGGATGGACGCTGAAGCTTTCTTT. This encodes CAWSQGMDAEAFF.

The V and J genes are TRBV6-1 and TRBJ1-5; D call uncertain. Germline loops: CDR1 MNHNS, CDR2 SASEGT. This CDR3 has 14 amino acids. The V and J ends lost 3 bases and 3 bases respectively, with 9 bases between them. In nucleotides, the CDR3 is TGTGCCAGCAGTGACAGCCGGACCAATCAGCCCCAGCATTTT. This codes for CASSDSRTNQPQHF.

This clonotype was seen repeatedly, ten times or more. The V gene is TRBV11-2, the J gene TRBJ2-5, with D unresolved. This CDR3 region has 15 residues. V was pared by 3 bases and J by 7 bases, with 18 bases between. CDR1 SGHAT and CDR2 FQNNGV come from the germline V gene. The CDR3 DNA is TGTGCCAGCAGCTTGTATCAGGCCTCGGCAGGGACCCAGTACTTC. It encodes CASSLYQASAGTQYF.

This clonotype has a count of ten or more. The gene calls are TRBV7-8 and TRBJ1-2; no clear D. In germline, CDR1 is SGHVS, CDR2 FQNEAQ. The CDR3 has 15 amino acids. Deletions cut 7 bases from V and 0 bases from J, with 15 bases between. DNA for the CDR3: TGTGCCAGCACCCCGGGGATCGGAGCTAACTATGGCTACACCTTC. It yields the protein CASTPGIGANYGYTF.

In its sample, this clonotype was seen many times. This chain joins TRBV2 and TRBJ2-5; D is ambiguous. Per germline, CDR1 SNHLY and CDR2 FYNNEI. The CDR3 runs 12 residues. V was clipped by 3 bases and J by 6 bases, with 8 bases between them. CDR3 loop: CASSDTSQTQYF. The CDR3 DNA reads as TGTGCCAGCAGTGACACATCTCAGACCCAGTACTTC.